This T cell receptor beta chain is drawn from a study of T cells after yellow fever vaccination. This CDR3 region has 15 residues. Per germline, CDR1 SGHRS and CDR2 YFSETQ. V was shortened by 3 bases and J by 1 base, with 13 bases between the two germline ends. As TCR cDNA was made by 5'RACE template switching, a universal primer site and UMIs were added. A single record per CDR3 protein comes from TCRdb applying MiXCR to the 5' RACE reads. Of hundreds of thousands of distinct CDR3 sequences listed, around 19% are singletons. The sequences come from PBMCs, collected before the yellow fever booster vaccination. The genes are TRBV5-1 and TRBJ1-1; D remains ambiguous. This receptor was taken from a man aged 18 to 29 who received the YFV17D yellow fever vaccine. CDR3 DNA: TGCGCCAGCAGCTCCCTTTCGATTGCGAACACTGAAGCTTTCTTT. It encodes CASSSLSIANTEAFF.